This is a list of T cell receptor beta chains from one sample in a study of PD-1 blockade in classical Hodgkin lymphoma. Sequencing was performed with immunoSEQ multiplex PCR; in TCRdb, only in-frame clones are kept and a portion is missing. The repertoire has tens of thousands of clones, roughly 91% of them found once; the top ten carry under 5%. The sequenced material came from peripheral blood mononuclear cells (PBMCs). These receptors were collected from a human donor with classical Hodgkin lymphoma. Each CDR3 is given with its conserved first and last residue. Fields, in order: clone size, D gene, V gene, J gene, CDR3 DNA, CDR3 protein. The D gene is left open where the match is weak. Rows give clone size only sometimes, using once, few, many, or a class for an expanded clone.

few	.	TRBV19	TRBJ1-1	TGTGCCAGTAGTACCCCGGACAAACCGGAAACTGAAGCTTTCTTT	CASSTPDKPETEAFF
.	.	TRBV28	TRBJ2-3	TGTGCCAGCAGGCTCCGGGATACGCAGTATTTT	CASRLRDTQYF
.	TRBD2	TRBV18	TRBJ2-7	TGTGCCAGCTCAGCGACGCGGGAGGGCCTAAGCTCCTACGAGCAGTACTTC	CASSATREGLSSYEQYF
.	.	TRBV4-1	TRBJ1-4	TGCGCCAGCAGCCCAAAGGGGGGAGAGGAAGAAAAACTGTTTTTT	CASSPKGGEEEKLFF
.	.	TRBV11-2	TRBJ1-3	TGTGCCAGCAGCTTAGAAAGGGCTGGAAACACCATATATTTT	CASSLERAGNTIYF
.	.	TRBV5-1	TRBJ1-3	TGCGCCAGCAGCTTGGAAGGGGCGGGTGGAAACACCATATATTTT	CASSLEGAGGNTIYF
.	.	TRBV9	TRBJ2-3	TGTGCCAGCAGCGTAGCAGTAGTGGGGACAGATACGCAGTATTTT	CASSVAVVGTDTQYF
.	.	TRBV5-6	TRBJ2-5	TGTGCCAGCAGCTCCGACTCTGGACCTTGGGGGAAGACCCAGTACTTC	CASSSDSGPWGKTQYF
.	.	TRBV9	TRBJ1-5	TGTGCCAGCAGCGTAGGGATGACAGGTAATCAGCCCCAGCATTTT	CASSVGMTGNQPQHF
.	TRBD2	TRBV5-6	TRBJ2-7	TGTGCCAGCAGCTTGGGACTAGCGGGAGTTTACGAGCAGTACTTC	CASSLGLAGVYEQYF
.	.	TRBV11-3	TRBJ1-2	TGTGCCAGCAGCGTAGGGGTACCGAACTATGGCTACACCTTC	CASSVGVPNYGYTF
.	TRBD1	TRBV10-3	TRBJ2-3	TGTGCCATCAGGGGACAGGAGACAGATACGCAGTATTTT	CAIRGQETDTQYF
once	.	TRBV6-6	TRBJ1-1	TGTGCCACTCACAGGGCCTTGGGGAACACTGAAGCTTTCTTT	CATHRALGNTEAFF
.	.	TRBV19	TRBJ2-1	TGTGCCAGTAGTATAGATTTCTCCGGGTTCACGAATGAGCAGTTCTTC	CASSIDFSGFTNEQFF
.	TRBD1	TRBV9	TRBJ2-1	TGTGCCAGCAGCGCCGGGGACAGGGGGACTGATGAGCAGTTCTTC	CASSAGDRGTDEQFF
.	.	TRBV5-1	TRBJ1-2	TGCGCCAGCAGCTTGGCGTCGGGTTCTAACTATGGCTACACCTTC	CASSLASGSNYGYTF
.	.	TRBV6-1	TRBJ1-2	TGTGCCAGCACTGACGCACTGCCCTATGGCTACACCTTC	CASTDALPYGYTF
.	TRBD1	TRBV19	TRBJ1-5	TGTGCCAGTAGTCCGGGGACAGGGGGTTTTAGCAATCAGCCCCAGCATTTT	CASSPGTGGFSNQPQHF
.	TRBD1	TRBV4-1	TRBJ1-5	TGCGCCAGCAGCCTTGAATCCGCAGGGGGCCGTCAGCCCCAGCATTTT	CASSLESAGGRQPQHF
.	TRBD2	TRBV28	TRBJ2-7	TGTGCCAGCAGTCCCCCGGGACTAGCGGGTTTTTACGAGCAGTACTTC	CASSPPGLAGFYEQYF
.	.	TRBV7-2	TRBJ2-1	TGTGCCAGCAGCACAAGGGGAAGGGTGGGTGATGAGCAGTTCTTC	CASSTRGRVGDEQFF
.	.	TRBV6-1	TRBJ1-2	TGTGCCAGCAGTCAAGGGAAGGGCCACTATGGCTACACCTTC	CASSQGKGHYGYTF
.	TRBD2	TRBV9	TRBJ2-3	TGTGCCAGCAGCGCCGAAGGCTCCCTAGCGGGAGGCACAGATACGCAGTATTTT	CASSAEGSLAGGTDTQYF
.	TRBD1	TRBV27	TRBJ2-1	TGTGCCAGCAGCCCGACCCCCGGGACAGGATACAATGAGCAGTTCTTC	CASSPTPGTGYNEQFF
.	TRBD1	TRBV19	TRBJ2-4	TGTGCCAGTAGCAGGGGGACAGGGATGGACATTCAGTACTTC	CASSRGTGMDIQYF
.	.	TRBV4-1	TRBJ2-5	TGCGCCAGCAGCCAAGATCCACTTAACCAAGAGACCCAGTACTTC	CASSQDPLNQETQYF
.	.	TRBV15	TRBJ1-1	TGTGCCACCAGCAACCGGCGGGGGGTTGGGACGACGACTGCTGAAGCTTTCTTT	CATSNRRGVGTTTAEAFF
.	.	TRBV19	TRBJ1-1	TGTGCCAGTAGCCTCCCCGGACAGAACACTGAAGCTTTCTTT	CASSLPGQNTEAFF
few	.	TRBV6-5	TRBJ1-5	TGTGCCAGCAGTCCATCAGGGGCAGGGCGAGTCCCCCAGCATTTT	CASSPSGAGRVPQHF
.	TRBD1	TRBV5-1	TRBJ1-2	TGCGCCAGCAGCCCTGACAGGGGCCCCAACTATGGCTACACCTTC	CASSPDRGPNYGYTF
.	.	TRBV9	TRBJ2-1	TGTGCCAGCAGCGTAGCGGGAGAGATAAATGAGCAGTTCTTC	CASSVAGEINEQFF
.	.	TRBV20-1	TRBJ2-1	TGCAGTGCCCCTCGCGGCAATGAGCAGTTCTTC	CSAPRGNEQFF
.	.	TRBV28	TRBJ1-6	TGTGCCTCTTTCGGAAGGGGGGGAGGGAATTCACCCCTCCACTTT	CASFGRGGGNSPLHF
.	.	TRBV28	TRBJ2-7	TGTGCCAGCAGCCCCTCCGGACATACCTACGAGCAGTACTTC	CASSPSGHTYEQYF
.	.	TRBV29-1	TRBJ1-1	TGCAGCGTTGAGACTAGCAGTCCCATGAACACTGAAGCTTTCTTT	CSVETSSPMNTEAFF
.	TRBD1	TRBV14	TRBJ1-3	TGTGCCAGCAGCCAAAGCAGGGGGTTAAGAAACACCATATATTTT	CASSQSRGLRNTIYF
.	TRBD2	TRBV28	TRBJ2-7	TGTGCCAGCAGTTTACCTGGACTAGCGGGAGTTTACGAGCAGTACTTC	CASSLPGLAGVYEQYF
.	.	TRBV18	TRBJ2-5	TGTGCCAGCTCACCACCCTTGCAAGAGACCCAGTACTTC	CASSPPLQETQYF
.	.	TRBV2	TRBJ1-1	TGTGCCAGCCTGACCCAGGGGTTCACTGAAGCTTTCTTT	CASLTQGFTEAFF
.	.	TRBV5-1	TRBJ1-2	TGCGCCAGCAGCTCCTCCTCCCGGGGCAACTATGGCTACACCTTC	CASSSSSRGNYGYTF
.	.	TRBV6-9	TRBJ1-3	TGTGCCAGCAGTACCAGAAGGCTCTCTGGAAACACCATATATTTT	CASSTRRLSGNTIYF
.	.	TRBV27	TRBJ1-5	TGTGCCAGCAGTGGGTGGAGGGGGAATCAGCCCCAGCATTTT	CASSGWRGNQPQHF
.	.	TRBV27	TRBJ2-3	TGTGCCAGCAGTCCCCTCGGCCCATCGCCCACAGATACGCAGTATTTT	CASSPLGPSPTDTQYF
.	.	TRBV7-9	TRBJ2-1	TGTGCCAGCAGCACGCGGACTCCGCCGTACTCCTACAATGAGCAGTTCTTC	CASSTRTPPYSYNEQFF
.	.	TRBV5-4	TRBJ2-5	TGTGCCAGCAGCTTGGATGAGGCTCAAGAGACCCAGTACTTC	CASSLDEAQETQYF
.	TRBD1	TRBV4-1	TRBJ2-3	TGCGCCAGCAGCGCAAGCCTCGGGGACAGAACTTTCACAGATACGCAGTATTTT	CASSASLGDRTFTDTQYF
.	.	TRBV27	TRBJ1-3	TGTGCCAGCAGTTCGACACCCTACTCTGGAAACACCATATATTTT	CASSSTPYSGNTIYF
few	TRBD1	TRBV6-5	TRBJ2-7	TGTGCCAGCAGCCCACTGGGGCAGGGGGCCCGCGAGCAGTACTTC	CASSPLGQGAREQYF